A single sample gave rise to the 10 T cell receptor beta chains below, sequenced in a study of breast tumors, draining lymph nodes, adjacent tissues (dated by TCRdb to about 2016). Libraries came from multiplex PCR. TCRdb shows the sequencer as Illumina HiSeq 2000. The raw public data were reprocessed by TCRdb itself: fastp quality trimming at Q25, MiXCR clonotype calling, in-frame beta chains only. Every distinct CDR3 protein forms one entry, paired with its most common genes and DNA. The sample table holds 50,000 to 85,000 distinct CDR3 sequences, of which approximately 47% were seen once. Clones ranked in the top ten supply around 8% of the sample. Sequenced sample: breast tumor tissue. These receptors all come from a female donor with breast cancer. Some clones in this sample may be carry-over from other donors' samples.

This clonotype was observed many times. The V call is TRBV7-8, the J call TRBJ1-2, with TRBD1 identical over 8 bases. This CDR3 comprises 15 residues. Germline values: CDR1 SGHVS, CDR2 FQNEAQ. Unmatched junction bases numbered 8, after V lost 5 bases and J lost 3 bases. CDR3 residues: CASSPDRGADYGYTF. DNA of the CDR3: TGTGCCAGCAGCCCCGACAGGGGTGCGGACTATGGCTACACCTTC.

Regarding this clonotype: This clone may be a read error of a much larger clone one base away. The V call is TRBV7-2, the J call TRBJ2-7; D may be TRBD1 or TRBD2 (6 bases each). The V end was cut by 8 bases, the J end by 4 bases, with 21 bases between. The CDR3 consists of 15 residues. CDR1 SGHTA and CDR2 FQGNSA come from the germline V gene. CDR3 nucleotides: TGTGCCAGCGGCCGAAATCCGGGGGCGGGTTACGAGCAGTACTTC. It codes for CASGRNPGAGYEQYF.

The chain couples TRBV10-3 to TRBJ2-2; perhaps TRBD1 as D (6 bases). This CDR3 has 19 residues. Trimming pared 4 bases from V and 0 bases from J, leaving 21 bases between. Germline lookup yields CDR1 ENHRY and CDR2 SYGVKD. This chain's CDR3 is CAISGSLLQGCANTGELFF. DNA of the CDR3: TGTGCCATCAGTGGAAGTCTATTACAGGGCTGTGCGAACACCGGGGAGCTGTTTTTT.

CDR3: CATSDWSGGGGQETQYF. The DNA for the CDR3 is TGTGCCACCAGTGATTGGTCGGGGGGGGGGGGTCAAGAGACCCAGTACTTC. The chain joins TRBV24-1 to TRBJ2-5, with TRBD2 identical over 8 bases. The V gene's germline CDR1 is KGHDR and CDR2 SFDVKD. V trimming: 2 bases; J trimming: 2 bases; junction bases outside the gene matches: 9. The CDR3 covers 17 residues.

To note about this clonotype: Sequence at one end of the junction differs from germline and may be a read error. V usage is TRBV10-1 and J usage is TRBJ2-7, with D possibly matching TRBD2 (5 bases). The CDR3 contains 12 residues. Germline V gives CDR1 WNHNN, CDR2 SYGVQD (reference sequence). The CDR3: CTSRGSKYEQYF. Here the CDR3 DNA reads TGCACCAGCAGAGGGTCCAAATACGAGCAGTACTTC.

This clonotype was recorded at least ten times. The chain carries TRBV11-3 and TRBJ2-5, with 8 positions matching TRBD1. CDR1 is SGHNT, CDR2 YENEEA, per germline. Trimming took 6 bases from V and 5 from J; bases not matched to a gene: 5. The CDR3 loop spans 13 amino acids. The DNA for the CDR3 is TGTGCCAGCAGGACAGGGGCGGGGGAGACCCAGTACTTC. It encodes CASRTGAGETQYF. Full variable domain (missing parts from reference TRBV11-3 and TRBJ2-5): EAGVVQSPRYKIIEKKQPVAFWCNPISGHNTLYWYLQNLGQGPELLIRYENEEAVDDSQLPKDRFSAERLKGVDSTLKIQPAELGDSAVYLCASRTGAGETQYFGPGTRLLVL.

This clonotype was observed a single time. The chain uses TRBV9 and TRBJ1-2; D uncertain. This CDR3 is 14 amino acids long. From germline, CDR1 is SGDLS and CDR2 YYNGEE. Trimming shortened V by 0 bases and J by 3 bases, and 9 bases separated the two germline ends. The CDR3, as DNA: TGTGCCAGCAGCGTAGGGGAAACTTACTATGGCTACACCTTC. Amino acid sequence: CASSVGETYYGYTF.

On this clonotype itself: The CDR3 does not end in the conserved phenylalanine or tryptophan, so this is likely a read error. The V call is TRBV28, the J call TRBJ2-7, with 9 bases fitting TRBD2. The germline gives CDR1 MDHEN, CDR2 SYDVKM. This CDR3 is built from 15 residues. V was pared by 5 bases and J by 2 bases, with 7 bases of the junction left unmatched. The CDR3 region is CASSSLAGQTYEQYL. The CDR3 DNA sequence: TGTGCCAGCAGTAGTCTAGCGGGACAAACCTACGAGCAGTACCTC.

The sample holds many counts of this clonotype. The J gene is TRBJ2-4, the V gene TRBV5-1, with no clear D. This CDR3 is built from 15 residues. The V gene's germline CDR1 is SGHRS and CDR2 YFSETQ. With 0 bases removed from V and 5 bases from J, the gap between germline ends came to 12 bases. CDR3 region: CASSLAIRSQNIQYF. Here the CDR3 DNA reads TGCGCCAGCAGCTTGGCCATCAGGAGCCAAAACATTCAGTACTTC.

This clonotype was seen ten or more times. V usage is TRBV5-1 and J usage is TRBJ2-2; 8 positions match TRBD2. After removal of 3 bases from V and 0 bases from J, the junction contained 1 base not matched to a gene. This CDR3 region has 15 residues. Germline lookup yields CDR1 SGHRS and CDR2 YFSETQ. The CDR3 region is CASSSGGANTGELFF. CDR3 nucleotides: TGCGCCAGCAGCTCCGGGGGGGCGAACACCGGGGAGCTGTTTTTT. Supplemented by reference TRBV5-1 and TRBJ2-2, the full variable domain reads KAGVTQTPRYLIKTRGQQVTLSCSPISGHRSVSWYQQTPGQGLQFLFEYFSETQRNKGNFPGRFSGRQFSNSRSEMNVSTLELGDSALYLCASSSGGANTGELFFGEGSRLTVL.